These 3 T cell receptor beta chains share one sample of origin, sequenced in a study of cytomegalovirus exposure and HLA in healthy donors. Amplification used 60 Vbeta primers and 13 Jbeta primers. The data were produced by immunoSEQ multiplex PCR, yet TCRdb's version contains in-frame clones alone and is incomplete. The repertoire holds approximately 160,000 clones, with roughly 79% as singletons. The specimen was PBMCs. These receptors came from a male donor in good health and CMV-seronegative.

The chain links TRBV29-1 to TRBJ1-2; 9 positions agree with TRBD1. The CDR3 consists of 11 residues. The junction had 2 bases not matched to a gene; V was cut back by 6 bases and J by 6 bases. Per the germline V gene, CDR1 is SQVTM and CDR2 is ANQGSEA. CDR3 protein: CSVGTGNGYTF. CDR3 coding DNA: TGCAGCGTCGGGACAGGGAATGGCTACACCTTC. Looking up the rest from reference TRBV29-1 and TRBJ1-2 gives the full variable domain: SAVISQKPSRDICQRGTSLTIQCQVDSQVTMMFWYRQQPGQSLTLIATANQGSEATYESGFVIDKFPISRPNLTFSTLTVSNMSPEDSSIYLCSVGTGNGYTFGSGTRLTVV.

The rearrangement joins TRBV4-3 to TRBJ1-1; no reliable D call. The CDR3 extends over 14 amino acids. Trimming shortened V by 1 base and J by 4 bases, and 10 bases separated the two germline ends. Germline CDR1 and CDR2: LGHNA and YSLEER. The CDR3 loop reads CASSQGPRGTEAFF. The CDR3 DNA reads as TGCGCCAGCAGCCAAGGCCCTCGGGGCACTGAAGCTTTCTTT.

Within the sample, this clone is medium-sized. The genes are TRBV7-9 and TRBJ1-3, with TRBD1 matching over 9 bases. The germline V gene encodes CDR1 SEHNR and CDR2 FQNEAQ (reference sequence). The CDR3 is 15 residues long. The V gene end was trimmed by 10 bases and the J gene end by 3 bases; junction bases not matched to a gene: 10. The CDR3, as DNA: TGTGCCACCGATTGGACAGGGGACGGTGGAAACACCATATATTTT. Translated, it gives CATDWTGDGGNTIYF.